The 21 T cell receptor beta chains given below trace back to one sample, sequenced in a study of blood T cell repertoires in COVID-19. Repertoires were generated with immunoSEQ multiplex PCR, while TCRdb's copy carries only in-frame clones and drops some. The sample yields hundreds of thousands of clones, roughly 88% seen once. Sequenced input: peripheral blood. These receptors all come from a woman in her twenties or thirties with COVID-19, enrolled during active disease.

The chain couples TRBV29-1 to TRBJ2-2; 7 nucleotides align to TRBD1. The V gene's germline CDR1 is SQVTM and CDR2 ANQGSEA. This CDR3 region has 17 residues. V lost 5 bases and J lost 4; bases outside the gene matches: 16. The CDR3 loop is CSVRGTEARGTTGELFF. CDR3 nucleotides: TGCAGCGTTAGAGGGACAGAGGCCCGAGGGACCACCGGGGAGCTGTTTTTT.

CDR3 loop: CASSIDLGLAGSSDEQFF. DNA for the CDR3: TGTGCCAGTAGTATAGATCTGGGACTAGCGGGGTCGTCGGATGAGCAGTTCTTC. This rearrangement joins TRBV19 to TRBJ2-1; the match to TRBD2 covers 13 bases. The CDR3 spans 18 residues. The V and J ends lost 0 bases and 8 bases, in that order; junction bases with no gene match: 10. Germline loops: CDR1 LNHDA, CDR2 SQIVND (reference sequence). The entire variable domain, with the rest obtained from reference TRBV19 and TRBJ2-1, is as follows: DGGITQSPKYLFRKEGQNVTLSCEQNLNHDAMYWYRQDPGQGLRLIYYSQIVNDFQKGDIAEGYSVSREKKESFPLTVTSAQKNPTAFYLCASSIDLGLAGSSDEQFFGPGTRLTVL.

The sample holds a few counts of this clone. V usage is TRBV3-1 (or the pseudogene TRBV3-2) and J usage is TRBJ1-2; TRBD1 might be the D (5 bases). Germline V gene lookup returns CDR1 LGHDT and CDR2 YNNKEL (reference sequence). The CDR3 covers 16 residues. V lost 1 base and J 3 bases, leaving 15 bases between the germline ends. The CDR3 coding sequence is TGTGCCAGCAGCCAAGGGGTTGTGGGGGGGGACTATGGCTACACCTTC. It is translated as CASSQGVVGGDYGYTF.

The J gene is TRBJ2-7, the V gene TRBV11-2; 8 positions match TRBD1. CDR1 SGHAT and CDR2 FQNNGV come from the germline V gene. With V trimmed by 1 base and J by 2 bases, 1 base remained unmatched. This CDR3 spans 14 amino acids. The CDR3 loop is CASSLVGQAYEQYV. The CDR3 DNA is TGTGCCAGCAGCTTAGTGGGACAGGCCTACGAGCAGTACGTC.

The genes are TRBV27 and TRBJ2-7; TRBD2 matches 11 bases. The V gene's germline CDR1 is MNHEY and CDR2 SMNVEV (reference sequence). Unmatched junction bases numbered 1, after V lost 3 bases and J lost 3 bases. The CDR3 runs 14 residues. For the CDR3, the DNA is TGTGCCAGCAGTTTCCTAGCGGGGGGCTACGAGCAGTACTTC. Amino acid sequence: CASSFLAGGYEQYF.

The rearrangement uses TRBV4-2 and TRBJ2-7, with 8 bases aligning to TRBD1. With 2 bases clipped from V and 1 base from J, the junction kept 16 bases outside the gene matches. This CDR3 has 19 residues. The V gene's germline CDR1 is LGHNA and CDR2 YNFKEQ. In DNA, the CDR3 is TGTGCCAGCAGCCAAAACGACAGGGGCGCATATAGCAGTTCCTACGAGCAGTACTTC. Residues: CASSQNDRGAYSSSYEQYF.

V usage is TRBV5-1 and J usage is TRBJ2-5; D is undetermined. Germline V lookup: CDR1 SGHRS, CDR2 YFSETQ. V lost 2 bases, J lost 1 base, and 12 bases lay in between. The CDR3 is 15 amino acids. The CDR3 sequence: CASSLVGSPQETQYF. The CDR3 DNA reads as TGCGCCAGCAGCTTAGTAGGTAGCCCCCAAGAGACCCAGTACTTC.

The chain is built from TRBV4-3 and TRBJ1-2; TRBD1 matches at 7 bases. V shed 4 bases and J 4 bases; nucleotides not matched to a gene: 6. The germline CDR1 and CDR2 sequences are LGHNA and YSLEER. CDR3 length: 14 residues. The CDR3 sequence is CASSPSGTVYGYTF. As DNA, the CDR3 is TGCGCCAGCAGCCCAAGTGGGACAGTCTATGGCTACACCTTC.

DNA of the CDR3: TGTGCCAGCAGCCAAGATCACAGGGGTGGAAACACCATATATTTT. It yields the protein CASSQDHRGGNTIYF. This chain joins TRBV3-1 (or the pseudogene TRBV3-2) and TRBJ1-3; TRBD1 matches at 7 bases. Germline CDR1 reads LGHDT; CDR2 reads YNNKEL (reference sequence). This CDR3 is 15 amino acids long. The V segment lost 0 bases and the J segment 3 bases; nucleotides outside the gene matches: 2.

This clone appeared many times. The chain employs TRBV28 and TRBJ2-7; D may be TRBD1 (5 bases). Germline V gives CDR1 MDHEN, CDR2 SYDVKM. The CDR3 covers 13 residues. Trimming removed 2 bases from V and 9 bases from J, with 14 bases in between. The CDR3 protein is CASSLISGLWQYF. CDR3 DNA sequence: TGTGCCAGCAGTTTAATTTCAGGGCTATGGCAGTACTTC.

J is TRBJ1-2 and V is TRBV28, with no clear D. This CDR3 contains 14 residues. Germline CDR1 MDHEN, CDR2 SYDVKM. Trimming left V 6 bases short and J 5 bases short, with 16 bases between. The CDR3 region has the DNA TGTGCCAGCAGCCCCCGAGTGTCGGGGTATGGCTACACCTTC. The encoded protein is CASSPRVSGYGYTF.

V and J are TRBV27 and TRBJ2-7; the match to TRBD1 covers 9 bases. V shed 5 bases and J 2 bases; nucleotides not matched to a gene: 7. There are 15 residues in the CDR3. Per germline, CDR1 MNHEY and CDR2 SMNVEV (reference sequence). The CDR3 region is CASSPRTGATYEQYF. In nucleotides, the CDR3 is TGTGCCAGCAGTCCCAGGACAGGGGCAACCTACGAGCAGTACTTC.

The chain employs TRBV7-9 and TRBJ2-1; 13 bases line up with TRBD2. Losses at the gene ends were 4 bases for V and 4 bases for J; bases not matched to a gene: 13. Per the germline V gene, CDR1 is SEHNR and CDR2 is FQNEAQ (reference sequence). The CDR3 has 19 residues. CDR3 residues: CASSSRTSGSEWVYNEQFF. DNA for the CDR3: TGTGCCAGCAGCTCTCGGACTAGCGGGAGTGAATGGGTATACAATGAGCAGTTCTTC. Supplemented by reference TRBV7-9 and TRBJ2-1, the full variable domain reads DTGVSQNPRHKITKRGQNVTFRCDPISEHNRLYWYRQTLGQGPEFLTYFQNEAQLEKSRLLSDRFSAERPKGSFSTLEIQRTEQGDSAMYLCASSSRTSGSEWVYNEQFFGPGTRLTVL.

J is TRBJ2-1 and V is TRBV5-1; TRBD1 aligns across 10 bases. CDR1 is SGHRS and CDR2 is YFSETQ in the germline V gene. Germline trimming cut 3 bases from V and 12 bases from J; bases unmatched to any gene: 9. This CDR3 region has 14 residues. The CDR3 protein is CASSWDRGGSGQFF. The CDR3 DNA follows: TGCGCCAGCAGCTGGGACAGGGGCGGGTCGGGGCAGTTCTTC.

The chain couples TRBV7-2 to TRBJ2-1; D gene unclear. Germline CDR1 SGHTA, CDR2 FQGNSA. Trimming stripped 6 bases from V and 0 bases from J, with 12 bases between. The CDR3 loop spans 15 amino acids. The CDR3 loop reads CASRPVLSSYNEQFF. The DNA for the CDR3 is TGTGCCAGCAGACCCGTCCTTAGCTCCTACAATGAGCAGTTCTTC.

The chain carries TRBV6-6 and TRBJ2-7, with D possibly being TRBD2 (6 bases). There are 14 residues in the CDR3. V was pared by 6 bases and J by 5 bases, with 17 bases between. CDR1 and CDR2 from the germline V gene are MNHNY and SVGAGI (reference sequence). The CDR3 sequence is CASRHPGVGNEQYV. Here the CDR3 DNA reads TGTGCCAGCAGGCATCCGGGAGTGGGGAACGAGCAGTACGTC.

Concerning this clone itself: The junction departs from germline at one end; a sequencing error may be responsible. This chain connects TRBV7-7 to TRBJ2-5; TRBD1 aligns across 10 bases. The CDR3 length is 14 residues. The germline CDR1 and CDR2 sequences are SSHAT and FNYEAQ (reference sequence). CDR3 nucleotide sequence: TGTGCTAGCAGCTCGACAGGGGGCCGGGAGACCCAGTACTTC. Protein product: CASSSTGGRETQYF.

This rearrangement joins TRBV27 to TRBJ2-1; a possible D gene is TRBD2 (5 bases). The germline CDR1 and CDR2 sequences are MNHEY and SMNVEV (reference sequence). Trimming removed 4 bases at V and 5 bases at J, with 12 bases between. This CDR3 is built from 14 residues. DNA of the CDR3: TGTGCCAGCAGTTCGGCCGGGGATAACAATGAGCAGTTCTTC. This gives the protein CASSSAGDNNEQFF.

The table lists this clone with a count of one. The gene calls are TRBV28 and TRBJ2-5; the match to TRBD1 covers 12 bases. Germline trimming cut 5 bases from V and 4 bases from J; bases unmatched to any gene: 5. Germline values: CDR1 MDHEN, CDR2 SYDVKM. This CDR3 is built from 15 residues. The CDR3 sequence: CASSPGQGAGETQYF. The CDR3, as DNA: TGTGCCAGCAGTCCGGGACAGGGGGCGGGAGAGACCCAGTACTTC. Variable domain in full (rest from reference TRBV28 and TRBJ2-5): DVKVTQSSRYLVKRTGEKVFLECVQDMDHENMFWYRQDPGLGLRLIYFSYDVKMKEKGDIPEGYSVSREKKERFSLILESASTNQTSMYLCASSPGQGAGETQYFGPGTRLLVL.

The V gene is TRBV19, the J gene TRBJ1-1; a possible D gene is TRBD1 (5 bases). In germline, CDR1 is LNHDA, CDR2 SQIVND (reference sequence). The CDR3 has 14 amino acids. Trimming took 2 bases from V and 2 from J, leaving 9 bases between them. CDR3: CASSIKGANTEAFF. Here the CDR3 DNA reads TGTGCCAGTAGTATAAAAGGGGCTAACACTGAAGCTTTCTTT.

This clone was observed once. The chain is built from TRBV29-1 and TRBJ2-1; TRBD2 agrees at 9 bases. Trimming took 4 bases from V and 2 from J; bases not matched to a gene: 6. The CDR3 totals 15 residues. Looked up from germline, CDR1 is SQVTM and CDR2 is ANQGSEA. This CDR3 reads CSVGQGGRAYNEQFF. DNA of the CDR3: TGCAGCGTTGGTCAGGGCGGGAGGGCCTACAATGAGCAGTTCTTC.